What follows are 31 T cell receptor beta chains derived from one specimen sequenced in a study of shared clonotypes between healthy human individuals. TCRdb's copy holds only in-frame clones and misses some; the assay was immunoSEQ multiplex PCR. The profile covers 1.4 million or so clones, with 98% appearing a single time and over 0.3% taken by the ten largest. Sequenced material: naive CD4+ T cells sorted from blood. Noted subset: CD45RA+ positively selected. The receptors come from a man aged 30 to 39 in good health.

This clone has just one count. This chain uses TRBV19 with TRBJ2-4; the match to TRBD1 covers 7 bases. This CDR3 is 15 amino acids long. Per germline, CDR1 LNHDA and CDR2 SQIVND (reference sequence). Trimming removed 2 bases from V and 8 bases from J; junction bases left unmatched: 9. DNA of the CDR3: TGTGCCAGTAGTATAACCGGGACAGTGGTTTACATTCAGTACTTC. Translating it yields CASSITGTVVYIQYF.

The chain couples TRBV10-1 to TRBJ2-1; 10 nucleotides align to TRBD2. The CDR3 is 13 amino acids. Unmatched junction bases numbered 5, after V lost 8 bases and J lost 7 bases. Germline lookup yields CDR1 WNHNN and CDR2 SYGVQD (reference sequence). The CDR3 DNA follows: TGCGCCAGCTCGGCTAGCGGGAGTAATGAGCAGTTCTTC. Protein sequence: CASSASGSNEQFF.

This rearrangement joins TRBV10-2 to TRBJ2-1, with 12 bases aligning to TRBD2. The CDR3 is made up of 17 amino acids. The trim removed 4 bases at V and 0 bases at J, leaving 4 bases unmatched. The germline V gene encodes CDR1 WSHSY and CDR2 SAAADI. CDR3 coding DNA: TGCGCCAGCAGTGTCCTAGCGGGAGGGCCCTCCTACAATGAGCAGTTCTTC. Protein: CASSVLAGGPSYNEQFF.

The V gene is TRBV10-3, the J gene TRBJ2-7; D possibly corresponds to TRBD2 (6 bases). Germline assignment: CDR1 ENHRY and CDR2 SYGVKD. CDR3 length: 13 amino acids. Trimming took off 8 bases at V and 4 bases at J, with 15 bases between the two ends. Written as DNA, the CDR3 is TGTGCCATCTCTGGGACTTTGATGTACGAGCAGTACTTC. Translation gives CAISGTLMYEQYF.

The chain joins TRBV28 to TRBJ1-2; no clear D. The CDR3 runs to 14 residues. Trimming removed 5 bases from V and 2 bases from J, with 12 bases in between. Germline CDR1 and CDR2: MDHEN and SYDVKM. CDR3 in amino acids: CASSPRGGNYGYTF. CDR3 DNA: TGTGCCAGCAGTCCCCGTGGAGGGAACTATGGCTACACCTTC.

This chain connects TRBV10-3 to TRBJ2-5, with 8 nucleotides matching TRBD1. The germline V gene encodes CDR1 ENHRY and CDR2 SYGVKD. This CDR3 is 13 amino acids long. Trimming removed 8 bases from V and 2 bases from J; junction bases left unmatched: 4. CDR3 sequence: CAIGQGDQETQYF. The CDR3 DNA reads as TGTGCCATCGGACAGGGCGATCAAGAGACCCAGTACTTC.

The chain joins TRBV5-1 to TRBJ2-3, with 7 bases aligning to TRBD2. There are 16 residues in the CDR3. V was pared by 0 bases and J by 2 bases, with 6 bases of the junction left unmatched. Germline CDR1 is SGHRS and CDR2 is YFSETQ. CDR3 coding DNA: TGCGCCAGCAGCTTGGACCTTAGCGGGCTCACAGATACGCAGTATTTT. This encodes CASSLDLSGLTDTQYF.

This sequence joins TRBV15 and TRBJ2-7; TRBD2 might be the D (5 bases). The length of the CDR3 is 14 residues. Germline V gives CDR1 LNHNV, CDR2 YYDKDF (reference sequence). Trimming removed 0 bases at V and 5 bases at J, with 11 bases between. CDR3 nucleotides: TGTGCCACCAGCAGAGATCAAGCAGCGGACGAGCAGTACTTC. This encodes CATSRDQAADEQYF.

The CDR3 protein is CARSGRDRGRNQPQHF. The CDR3 DNA sequence: TGTGCCAGAAGCGGCCGGGACAGGGGTCGCAATCAGCCCCAGCATTTT. This chain links TRBV5-3 with TRBJ1-5; 10 positions match TRBD1. TRBV5-3 is labeled an ORF, and its function is uncertain. The CDR3 extends over 16 amino acids. After removal of 4 bases from V and 2 bases from J, the junction contained 6 bases not matched to a gene.

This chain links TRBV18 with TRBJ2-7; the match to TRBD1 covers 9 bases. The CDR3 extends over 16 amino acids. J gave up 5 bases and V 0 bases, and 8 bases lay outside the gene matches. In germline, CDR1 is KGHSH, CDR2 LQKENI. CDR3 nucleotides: TGTGCCAGCTCACCACCCGTGCGGGACAGGGCCCACGAGCAGTACTTC. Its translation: CASSPPVRDRAHEQYF.

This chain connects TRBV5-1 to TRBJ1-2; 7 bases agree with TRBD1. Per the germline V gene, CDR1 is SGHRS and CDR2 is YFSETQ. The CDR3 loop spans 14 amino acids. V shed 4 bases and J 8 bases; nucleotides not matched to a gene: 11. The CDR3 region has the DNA TGCGCCAGCAGCACAGGGGCCCGGCCACTCGGCTACACCTTC. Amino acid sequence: CASSTGARPLGYTF.

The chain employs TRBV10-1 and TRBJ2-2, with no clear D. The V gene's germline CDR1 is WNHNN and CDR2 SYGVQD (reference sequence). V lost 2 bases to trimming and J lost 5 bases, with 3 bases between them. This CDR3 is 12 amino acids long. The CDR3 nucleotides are TGCGCCAGCAGTGAGCGGACCGGGGAGCTGTTTTTT. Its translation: CASSERTGELFF.

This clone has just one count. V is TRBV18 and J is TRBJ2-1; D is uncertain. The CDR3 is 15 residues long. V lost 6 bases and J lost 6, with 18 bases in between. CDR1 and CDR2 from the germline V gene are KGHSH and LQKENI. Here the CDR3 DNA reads TGTGCCAGCTCCCTTAGCAAGCTGAGTGCCAATGAGCAGTTCTTC. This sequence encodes CASSLSKLSANEQFF.

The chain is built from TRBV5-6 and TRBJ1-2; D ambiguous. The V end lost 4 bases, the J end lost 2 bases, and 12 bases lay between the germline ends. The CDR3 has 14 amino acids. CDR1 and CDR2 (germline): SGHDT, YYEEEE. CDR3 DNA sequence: TGTGCCAGCAGCCCCGGCAGGATAAACTATGGCTACACCTTC. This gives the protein CASSPGRINYGYTF.

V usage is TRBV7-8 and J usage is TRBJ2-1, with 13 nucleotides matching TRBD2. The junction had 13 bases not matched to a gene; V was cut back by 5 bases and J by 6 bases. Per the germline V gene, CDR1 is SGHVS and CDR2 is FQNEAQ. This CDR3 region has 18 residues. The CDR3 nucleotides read TGTGCCAGCAGCGATGGCCCGGGACTAGCGGGGCCCGTCAATGAGCAGTTCTTC. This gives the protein CASSDGPGLAGPVNEQFF.

CDR3 residues: CASSLRDGNEKLFF. CDR3 nucleotides: TGCGCCAGCAGCCTCCGGGACGGTAACGAAAAACTGTTTTTT. V is TRBV5-1 and J is TRBJ1-4; perhaps TRBD1 as D (5 bases). V was pared by 4 bases and J by 8 bases, with 15 bases between. Germline V gene sequence: CDR1 SGHRS, CDR2 YFSETQ. The CDR3 loop spans 14 amino acids. Drawing the rest from reference TRBV5-1 and TRBJ1-4, the complete variable domain is KAGVTQTPRYLIKTRGQQVTLSCSPISGHRSVSWYQQTPGQGLQFLFEYFSETQRNKGNFPGRFSGRQFSNSRSEMNVSTLELGDSALYLCASSLRDGNEKLFFGSGTQLSVL.

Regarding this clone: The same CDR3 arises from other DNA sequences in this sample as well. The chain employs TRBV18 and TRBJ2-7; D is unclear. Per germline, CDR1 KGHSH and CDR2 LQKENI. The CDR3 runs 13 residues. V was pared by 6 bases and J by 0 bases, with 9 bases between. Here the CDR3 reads CASSPPSSYEQYF. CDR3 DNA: TGTGCCAGCTCGCCCCCAAGCTCCTACGAGCAGTACTTC.

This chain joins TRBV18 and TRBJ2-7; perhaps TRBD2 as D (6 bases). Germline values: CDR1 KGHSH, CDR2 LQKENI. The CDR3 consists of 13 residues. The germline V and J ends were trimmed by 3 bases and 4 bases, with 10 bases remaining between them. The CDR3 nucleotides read TGTGCCAGCTCACCCACGAGCGGGTACGAGCAGTACTTC. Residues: CASSPTSGYEQYF.

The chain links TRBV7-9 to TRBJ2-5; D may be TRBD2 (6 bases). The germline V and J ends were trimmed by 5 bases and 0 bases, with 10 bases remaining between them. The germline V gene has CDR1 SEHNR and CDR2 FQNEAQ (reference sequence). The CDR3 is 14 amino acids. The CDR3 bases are TGTGCCAGCAGCCGCCGGGACTACCAAGAGACCCAGTACTTC. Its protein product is CASSRRDYQETQYF.

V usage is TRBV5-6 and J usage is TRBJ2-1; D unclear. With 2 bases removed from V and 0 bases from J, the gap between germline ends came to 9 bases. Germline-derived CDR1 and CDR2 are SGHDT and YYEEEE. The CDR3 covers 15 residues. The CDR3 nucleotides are TGTGCCAGCAGCTTCTGGGCCAGCTCCTACAATGAGCAGTTCTTC. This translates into CASSFWASSYNEQFF.

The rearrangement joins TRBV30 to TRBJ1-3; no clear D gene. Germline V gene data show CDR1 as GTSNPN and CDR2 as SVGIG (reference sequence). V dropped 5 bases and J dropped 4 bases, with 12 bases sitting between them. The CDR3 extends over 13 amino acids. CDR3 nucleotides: TGTGCCTGGGATCAGATAGGGGGAAACACCATATATTTT. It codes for CAWDQIGGNTIYF.

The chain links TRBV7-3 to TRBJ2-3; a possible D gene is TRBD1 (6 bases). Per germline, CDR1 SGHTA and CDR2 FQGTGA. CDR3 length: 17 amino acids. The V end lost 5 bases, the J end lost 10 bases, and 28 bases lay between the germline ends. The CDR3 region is CASSPLPTTTGGQSQYF. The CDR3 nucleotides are TGTGCCAGCAGCCCCCTCCCGACGACGACAGGTGGGCAATCGCAGTATTTT. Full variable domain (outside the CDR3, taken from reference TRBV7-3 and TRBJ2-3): GAGVSQTPSNKVTEKGKYVELRCDPISGHTALYWYRQSLGQGPEFLIYFQGTGAADDSGLPNDRFFAVRPEGSVSTLKIQRTERGDSAVYLCASSPLPTTTGGQSQYFGPGTRLTVL.

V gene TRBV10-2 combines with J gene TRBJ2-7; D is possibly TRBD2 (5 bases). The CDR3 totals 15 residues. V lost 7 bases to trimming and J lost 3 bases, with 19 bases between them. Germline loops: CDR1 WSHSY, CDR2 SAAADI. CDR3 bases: TGCGCCAGCACTCCCTCTCGGGGTATGAGCTACGAGCAGTACTTC. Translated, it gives CASTPSRGMSYEQYF.

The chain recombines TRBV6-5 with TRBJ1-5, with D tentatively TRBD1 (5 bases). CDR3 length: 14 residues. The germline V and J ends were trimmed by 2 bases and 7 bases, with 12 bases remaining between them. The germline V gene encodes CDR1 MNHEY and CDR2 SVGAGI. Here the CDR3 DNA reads TGTGCCAGCAGTTACGAGCAGGGAAAACAGCCCCAGCATTTT. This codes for CASSYEQGKQPQHF.

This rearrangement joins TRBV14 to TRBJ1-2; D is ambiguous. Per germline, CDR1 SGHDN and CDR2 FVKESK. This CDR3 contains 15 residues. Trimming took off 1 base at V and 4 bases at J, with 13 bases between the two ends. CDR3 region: CASSQGRPQFYGYTF. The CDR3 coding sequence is TGTGCCAGCAGCCAAGGCAGGCCCCAATTCTATGGCTACACCTTC.

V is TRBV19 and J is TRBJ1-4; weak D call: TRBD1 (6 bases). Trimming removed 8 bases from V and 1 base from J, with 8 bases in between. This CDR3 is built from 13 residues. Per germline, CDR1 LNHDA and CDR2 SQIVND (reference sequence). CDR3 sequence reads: CASLDRTNEKLFF. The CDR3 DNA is TGTGCCAGTTTGGACAGAACTAATGAAAAACTGTTTTTT.

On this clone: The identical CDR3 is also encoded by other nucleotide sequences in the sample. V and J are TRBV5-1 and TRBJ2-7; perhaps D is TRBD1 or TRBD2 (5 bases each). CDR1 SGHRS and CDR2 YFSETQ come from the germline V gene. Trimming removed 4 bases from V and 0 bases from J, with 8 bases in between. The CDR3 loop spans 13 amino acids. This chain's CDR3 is CASSRDGSYEQYF. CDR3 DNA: TGCGCCAGCAGCAGGGACGGCTCCTACGAGCAGTACTTC. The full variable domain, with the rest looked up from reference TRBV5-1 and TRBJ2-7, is KAGVTQTPRYLIKTRGQQVTLSCSPISGHRSVSWYQQTPGQGLQFLFEYFSETQRNKGNFPGRFSGRQFSNSRSEMNVSTLELGDSALYLCASSRDGSYEQYFGPGTRLTVT.

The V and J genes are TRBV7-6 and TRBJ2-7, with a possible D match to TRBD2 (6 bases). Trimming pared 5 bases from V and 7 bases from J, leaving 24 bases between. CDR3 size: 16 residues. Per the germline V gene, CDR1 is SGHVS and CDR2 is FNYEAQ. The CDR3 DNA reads TGTGCCAGCAGCCAAACAAACCGACCGACCGGGAGTGAGCAGTACTTC. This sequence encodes CASSQTNRPTGSEQYF. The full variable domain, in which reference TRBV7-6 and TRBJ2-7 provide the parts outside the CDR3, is GAGVSQSPRYKVTKRGQDVALRCDPISGHVSLYWYRQALGQGPEFLTYFNYEAQQDKSGLPNDRFSAERPEGSISTLTIQRTEQRDSAMYRCASSQTNRPTGSEQYFGPGTRLTVT.

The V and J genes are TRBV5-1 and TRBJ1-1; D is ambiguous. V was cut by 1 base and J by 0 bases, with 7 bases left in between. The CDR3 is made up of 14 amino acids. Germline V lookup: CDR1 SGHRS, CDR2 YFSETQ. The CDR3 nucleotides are TGCGCCAGCAGCTTGAGGGCGGTGAACACTGAAGCTTTCTTT. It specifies CASSLRAVNTEAFF.

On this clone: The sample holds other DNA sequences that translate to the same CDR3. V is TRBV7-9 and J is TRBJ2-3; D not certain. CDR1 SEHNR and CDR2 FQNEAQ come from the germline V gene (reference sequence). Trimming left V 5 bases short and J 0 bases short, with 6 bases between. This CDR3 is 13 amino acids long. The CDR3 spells CASSHTSTDTQYF. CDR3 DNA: TGTGCCAGCAGCCATACTAGCACAGATACGCAGTATTTT. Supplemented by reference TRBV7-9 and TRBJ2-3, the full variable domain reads DTGVSQNPRHKITKRGQNVTFRCDPISEHNRLYWYRQTLGQGPEFLTYFQNEAQLEKSRLLSDRFSAERPKGSFSTLEIQRTEQGDSAMYLCASSHTSTDTQYFGPGTRLTVL.

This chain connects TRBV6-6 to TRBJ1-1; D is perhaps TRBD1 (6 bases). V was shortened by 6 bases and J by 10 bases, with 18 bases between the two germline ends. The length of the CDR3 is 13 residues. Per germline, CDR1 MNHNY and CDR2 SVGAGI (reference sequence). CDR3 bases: TGTGCCAGCAGCTTCCTGTCACAGGGCGCAGCTTTCTTT. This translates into CASSFLSQGAAFF.